Listed below are T cell receptor beta chains from one sample, sequenced in a study of response to subunit inactivated influenza vaccine. MiXCR was run by TCRdb on the RT-PCR reads, yielding one entry per CDR3 protein. The data show about 800,000 distinct CDR3 sequences, around 21% seen once. The input for sequencing was PBMCs from blood, taken roughly 5 days after vaccination. The receptor set was obtained from a man aged 50 to 60 who received an inactivated influenza vaccine. The conserved cysteine and the conserved F or W are not part of the CDR3 here. D genes are given only for firm matches. A clone size is listed for some rows: how often the clone was seen (once, few, many), or a class if it is expanded.

J gene,V gene,D gene,clone size,CDR3 protein
TRBJ1-2,TRBV12-3/TRBV12-4,NA,NA,ASSFRGGGYT
TRBJ2-2,TRBV5-5,NA,few,ASSLALVDTGELF
TRBJ2-5,TRBV11-2,TRBD2,NA,ASSLYRLAGGYQETQY
TRBJ2-2,TRBV12-3/TRBV12-4,NA,NA,ASNKLAPDTGELF
TRBJ2-7,TRBV4-3,TRBD1,NA,ASSRGQLSYSYEQY
TRBJ1-5,TRBV12-3/TRBV12-4,TRBD1,NA,ASSGDRVNHQPQH
TRBJ2-1,TRBV18,NA,NA,ASSPPVVQEQF
TRBJ1-1,TRBV9,NA,NA,ASSVGIGINTEAF
TRBJ2-2,TRBV6-5,NA,many,ASSYNTGELF
TRBJ2-2,TRBV6-2/TRBV6-3,NA,few,ASIDGLRSGELF
TRBJ2-2,TRBV4-3,TRBD2,few,ASSQDRLAGDTGELF
TRBJ2-2,TRBV29-1,TRBD2,NA,SAAGILNTGELF
TRBJ1-2,TRBV5-6,NA,many,ASSLPGNYGYT
TRBJ2-1,TRBV7-2,NA,NA,ASSLVGGTGNEQF
TRBJ2-5,TRBV4-3,TRBD2,NA,ASSQDPAGRSQETQY
TRBJ2-5,TRBV5-1,TRBD1,many,ASSPGQVQETQY